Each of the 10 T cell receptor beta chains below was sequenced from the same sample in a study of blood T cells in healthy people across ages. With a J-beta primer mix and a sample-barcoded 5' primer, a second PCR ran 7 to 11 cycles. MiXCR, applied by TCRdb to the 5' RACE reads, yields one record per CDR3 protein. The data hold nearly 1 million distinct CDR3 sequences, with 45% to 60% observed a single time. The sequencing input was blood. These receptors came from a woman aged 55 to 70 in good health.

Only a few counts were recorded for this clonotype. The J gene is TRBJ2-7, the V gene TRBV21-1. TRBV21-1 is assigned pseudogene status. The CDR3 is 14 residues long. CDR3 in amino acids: CASRSRIPSYEQYF. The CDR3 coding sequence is TGTGCCAGCAGGTCAAGAATCCCATCCTACGAGCAGTACTTC.

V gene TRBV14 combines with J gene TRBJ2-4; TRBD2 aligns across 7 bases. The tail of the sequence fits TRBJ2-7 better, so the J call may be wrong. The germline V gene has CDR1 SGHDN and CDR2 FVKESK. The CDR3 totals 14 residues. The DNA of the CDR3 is TGTGCCAGCAGCTCGCGGGAGAGACGGTCCGAGCAGTACTTC. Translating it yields CASSSRERRSEQYF.

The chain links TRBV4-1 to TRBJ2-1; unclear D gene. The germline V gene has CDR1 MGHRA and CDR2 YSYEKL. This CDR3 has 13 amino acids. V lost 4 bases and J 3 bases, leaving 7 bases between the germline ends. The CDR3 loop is CASSRFFYNEQFF. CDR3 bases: TGCGCCAGCAGCCGATTCTTCTACAATGAGCAGTTCTTC.

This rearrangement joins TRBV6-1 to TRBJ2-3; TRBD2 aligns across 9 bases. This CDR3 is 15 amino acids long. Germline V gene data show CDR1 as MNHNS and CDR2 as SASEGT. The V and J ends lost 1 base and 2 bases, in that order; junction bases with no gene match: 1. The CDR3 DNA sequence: TGTGCCAGCAGTGAAGGACTAGCGGTCACAGATACGCAGTATTTT. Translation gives CASSEGLAVTDTQYF.

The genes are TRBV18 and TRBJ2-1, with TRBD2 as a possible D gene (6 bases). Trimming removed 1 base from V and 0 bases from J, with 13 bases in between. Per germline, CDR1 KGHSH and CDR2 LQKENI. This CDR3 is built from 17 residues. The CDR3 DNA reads TGTGCCAGCTCACCACGCCGGGGACTGGGCTCCTACAATGAGCAGTTCTTC. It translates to CASSPRRGLGSYNEQFF.

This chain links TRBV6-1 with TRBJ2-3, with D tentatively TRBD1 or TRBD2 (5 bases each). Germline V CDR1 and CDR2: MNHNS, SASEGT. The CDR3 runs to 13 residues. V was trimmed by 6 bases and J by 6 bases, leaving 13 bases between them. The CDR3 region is CASRDTSFDTQYF. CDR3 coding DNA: TGTGCCAGCAGGGACACTAGTTTCGATACGCAGTATTTT.

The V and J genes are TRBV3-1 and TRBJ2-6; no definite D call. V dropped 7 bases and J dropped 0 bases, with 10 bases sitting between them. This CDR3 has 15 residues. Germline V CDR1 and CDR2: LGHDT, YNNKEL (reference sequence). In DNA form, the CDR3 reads TGTGCCAGCACCCCAGACCTCTCTGGGGCCAACGTCCTGACTTTC. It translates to CASTPDLSGANVLTF.

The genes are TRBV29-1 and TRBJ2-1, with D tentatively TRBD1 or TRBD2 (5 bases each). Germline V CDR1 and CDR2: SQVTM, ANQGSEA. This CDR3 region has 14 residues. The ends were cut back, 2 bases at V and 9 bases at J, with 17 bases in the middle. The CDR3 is CSVERGQTTGEQFF. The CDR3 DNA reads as TGCAGCGTTGAACGAGGTCAGACTACAGGTGAGCAGTTCTTC.

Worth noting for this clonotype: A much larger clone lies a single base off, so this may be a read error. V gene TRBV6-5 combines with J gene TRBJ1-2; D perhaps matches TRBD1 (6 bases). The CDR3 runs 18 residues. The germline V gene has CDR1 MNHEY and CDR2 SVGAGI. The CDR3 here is CASSYSTNRVESTYGCTF. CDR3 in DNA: TGTGCCAGCAGTTACTCTACAAACAGGGTGGAGAGTACCTATGGCTGCACCTTC.

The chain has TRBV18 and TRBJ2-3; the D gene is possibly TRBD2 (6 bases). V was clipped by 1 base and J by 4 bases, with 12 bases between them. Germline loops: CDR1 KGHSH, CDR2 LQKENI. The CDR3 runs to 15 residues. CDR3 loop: CASSPQGRHADTQYF. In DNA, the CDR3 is TGTGCCAGCTCACCACAAGGGAGGCATGCAGATACGCAGTATTTT.